This T cell receptor beta chain was recorded in a study of T cell repertoires in ileal Crohn's disease. TCRdb's table, derived via immunoSEQ multiplex PCR, lists solely in-frame clones and lacks some. Of about 4,000 clones listed, around 80% are singletons. Study conclusions and caveats: Clonality above 26.8% at surgery always came with endoscopic recurrence.

Note on this clone: Its antigen is as yet unknown.

The CDR3 totals 20 residues. V dropped 5 bases and J dropped 2; count of bases not matched to a gene: 14. Germline V gene data show CDR1 as PRHDT and CDR2 as FYEKMQ (reference sequence). Sequencing input: ileal tissue. This clonotype originated in an adult with Crohn's disease. The chain links TRBV13 to TRBJ2-3; 15 bases line up with TRBD2. CDR3 in amino acids: CASSLAGTSGGRENTDTQYF. The CDR3 DNA reads as TGTGCCAGCAGCCTCGCCGGGACTAGCGGGGGGAGGGAAAACACAGATACGCAGTATTTT.